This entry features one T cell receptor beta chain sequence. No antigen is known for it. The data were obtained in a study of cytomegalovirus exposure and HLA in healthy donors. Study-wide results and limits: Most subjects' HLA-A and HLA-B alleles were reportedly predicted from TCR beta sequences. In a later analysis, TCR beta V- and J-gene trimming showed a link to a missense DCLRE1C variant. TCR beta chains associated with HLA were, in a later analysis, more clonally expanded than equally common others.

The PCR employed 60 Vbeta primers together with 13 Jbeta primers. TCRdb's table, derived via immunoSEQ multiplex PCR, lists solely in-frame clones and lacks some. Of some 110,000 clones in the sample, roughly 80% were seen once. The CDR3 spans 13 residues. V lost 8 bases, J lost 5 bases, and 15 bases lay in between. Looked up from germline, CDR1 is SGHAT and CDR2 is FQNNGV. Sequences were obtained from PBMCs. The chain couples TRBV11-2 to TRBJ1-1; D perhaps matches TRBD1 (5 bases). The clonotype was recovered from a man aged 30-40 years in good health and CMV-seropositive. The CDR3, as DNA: TGTGCCAGCGCAGCCCTCGGGGGGACTGAAGCTTTCTTT. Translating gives CASAALGGTEAFF.